These 9 T cell receptor beta chains were sequenced from one sample in a study of blood T cell repertoires in COVID-19. Profiled with immunoSEQ multiplex PCR; TCRdb holds only in-frame clones, not every one. The profile shows 300,000 to 450,000 clones, roughly 90% of them singletons. Sequencing used peripheral blood. These receptors all stem from a woman younger than 45 with COVID-19, enrolled during active disease.

To note about this clone: The identical CDR3 is also encoded by other nucleotide sequences in the sample. The CDR3 sequence is CASSIGGGTYNEQFF. The CDR3, as DNA: TGTGCCAGTAGTATAGGGGGGGGAACCTACAATGAGCAGTTCTTC. The gene calls are TRBV19 and TRBJ2-1; 7 positions agree with TRBD2. The CDR3 runs 15 residues. Germline assignment: CDR1 LNHDA and CDR2 SQIVND (reference sequence). After removal of 1 base from V and 2 bases from J, the junction contained 2 bases not matched to a gene.

The chain has TRBV25-1 and TRBJ2-1, with a weak D call TRBD1 (6 bases). Germline CDR1 is MGHDK and CDR2 is SYGVNS. V dropped 6 bases and J dropped 6 bases, with 9 bases sitting between them. The CDR3 is 12 residues long. The CDR3 region is CASRQGFNEQFF. The DNA of the CDR3 is TGTGCCAGCAGACAGGGTTTCAATGAGCAGTTCTTC.

The chain combines TRBV9 with TRBJ2-5, with D possibly TRBD2 on 6 matching bases. The CDR3 contains 15 residues. Germline V gene data show CDR1 as SGDLS and CDR2 as YYNGEE. The V end lost 3 bases, the J end lost 7 bases, and 19 bases lay between the germline ends. The CDR3 bases are TGTGCCAGCAGCGAGAGGGGTGGGGGGAGTGTGACCCAGTACTTC. The encoded protein is CASSERGGGSVTQYF.

The chain links TRBV5-5 to TRBJ2-3; 9 bases match TRBD2. The germline gives CDR1 SGHKS, CDR2 YYEKEE (reference sequence). The CDR3 runs 16 residues. V shed 4 bases, J shed 0 bases, and the junction held 6 bases outside the gene matches. CDR3 nucleotide sequence: TGTGCCAGCAGCCGGGCGGGGGGGCCCAGCACAGATACGCAGTATTTT. The encoded protein is CASSRAGGPSTDTQYF.

The chain uses TRBV18 and TRBJ1-1; no clear D gene. Germline V gene sequence: CDR1 KGHSH, CDR2 LQKENI. Trimming removed 5 bases at V and 1 base at J, with 8 bases between. This CDR3 has 13 residues. Here the CDR3 DNA reads TGTGCCAGCTCAAGCTCCGGGAACACTGAAGCTTTCTTT. Translated, it gives CASSSSGNTEAFF. Full variable domain (missing parts from reference TRBV18 and TRBJ1-1): NAGVMQNPRHLVRRRGQEARLRCSPMKGHSHVYWYRQLPEEGLKFMVYLQKENIIDESGMPKERFSAEFPKEGPSILRIQQVVRGDSAAYFCASSSSGNTEAFFGQGTRLTVV.

As to this clone: This specimen includes other DNA sequences encoding the same CDR3. The chain has TRBV10-3 and TRBJ2-5, with D possibly TRBD1 on 6 matching bases. Between the trimmed V and J ends, which lost 9 bases and 4 bases, there was a span of 12 bases. The CDR3 length is 12 residues. Germline CDR1 ENHRY, CDR2 SYGVKD. CDR3 DNA sequence: TGTGCCATTTCACAGGGTGGAGAGACCCAGTACTTC. Its translation is CAISQGGETQYF.

This clone was recorded once. The chain links TRBV7-9 to TRBJ1-1, with 8 bases aligning to TRBD1. The CDR3 runs to 14 residues. Trimming at V came to 1 base and at J to 7 bases, leaving 5 bases not matched to a gene. Germline CDR1 and CDR2: SEHNR and FQNEAQ (reference sequence). CDR3 loop: CASSLGQGSIEAFF. The CDR3 DNA follows: TGTGCCAGCAGCTTAGGACAGGGGAGTATTGAAGCTTTCTTT.

The chain has TRBV7-9 and TRBJ1-6; the D is unclear. Germline CDR1 reads SEHNR; CDR2 reads FQNEAQ (reference sequence). The CDR3 loop spans 15 amino acids. The ends were cut back, 0 bases at V and 7 bases at J, with 10 bases in the middle. CDR3 residues: CASSLAAPGNSPLHF. CDR3 coding DNA: TGTGCCAGCAGCTTAGCTGCTCCCGGGAATTCACCCCTCCACTTT. The full variable domain, its missing parts supplied by reference TRBV7-9 and TRBJ1-6, is DTGVSQNPRHKITKRGQNVTFRCDPISEHNRLYWYRQTLGQGPEFLTYFQNEAQLEKSRLLSDRFSAERPKGSFSTLEIQRTEQGDSAMYLCASSLAAPGNSPLHFGNGTRLTVT.

V and J are TRBV5-1 and TRBJ2-1; 12 bases are shared with TRBD2. Per the germline V gene, CDR1 is SGHRS and CDR2 is YFSETQ. V shed 7 bases and J 6 bases; nucleotides not matched to a gene: 8. The CDR3 loop spans 15 amino acids. Here the CDR3 reads CASGLTSGSVNEQFF. The CDR3 nucleotides read TGCGCCAGCGGCCTGACTAGCGGGAGTGTCAATGAGCAGTTCTTC.